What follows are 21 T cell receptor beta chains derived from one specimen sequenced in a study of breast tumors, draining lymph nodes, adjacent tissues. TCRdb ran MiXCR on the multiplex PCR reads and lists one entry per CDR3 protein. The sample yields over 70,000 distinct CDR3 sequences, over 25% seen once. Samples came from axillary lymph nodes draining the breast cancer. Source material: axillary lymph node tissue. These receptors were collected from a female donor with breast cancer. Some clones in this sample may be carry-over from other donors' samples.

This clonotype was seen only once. The CDR3 coding sequence is TGTGCCAGCAGCTTACAGGGGGGGAGCTACGAGCAGTACTTC. Translating it yields CASSLQGGSYEQYF. This chain uses TRBV7-9 with TRBJ2-7; tentatively, D is TRBD1 or TRBD2 (7 bases each). The germline V and J ends were trimmed by 2 bases and 3 bases, with 11 bases remaining between them. Looked up from germline, CDR1 is SEHNR and CDR2 is FQNEAQ (reference sequence). The CDR3 is 14 amino acids. Looking up the rest from reference TRBV7-9 and TRBJ2-7 gives the full variable domain: DTGVSQNPRHKITKRGQNVTFRCDPISEHNRLYWYRQTLGQGPEFLTYFQNEAQLEKSRLLSDRFSAERPKGSFSTLEIQRTEQGDSAMYLCASSLQGGSYEQYFGPGTRLTVT.

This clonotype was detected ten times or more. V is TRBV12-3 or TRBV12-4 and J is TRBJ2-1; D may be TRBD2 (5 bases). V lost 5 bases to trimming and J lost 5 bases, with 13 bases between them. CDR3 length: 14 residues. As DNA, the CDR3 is TGTGCCAGCAGTACTGGACTCATGGACAATGAGCAGTTCTTC. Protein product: CASSTGLMDNEQFF.

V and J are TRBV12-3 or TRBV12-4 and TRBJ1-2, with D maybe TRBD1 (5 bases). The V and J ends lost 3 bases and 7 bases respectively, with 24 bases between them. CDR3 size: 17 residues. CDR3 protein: CASSFGTEVNTEAGYTF. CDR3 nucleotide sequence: TGTGCCAGCAGTTTCGGGACGGAAGTAAACACTGAAGCTGGCTACACCTTC.

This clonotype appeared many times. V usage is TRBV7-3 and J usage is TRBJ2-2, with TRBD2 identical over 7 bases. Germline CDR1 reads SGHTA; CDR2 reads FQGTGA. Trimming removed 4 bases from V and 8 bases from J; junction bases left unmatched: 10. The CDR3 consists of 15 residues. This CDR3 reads CASSSTVSGSGELFF. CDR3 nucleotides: TGTGCCAGCAGCTCTACCGTTAGCGGGTCGGGGGAGCTGTTTTTT.

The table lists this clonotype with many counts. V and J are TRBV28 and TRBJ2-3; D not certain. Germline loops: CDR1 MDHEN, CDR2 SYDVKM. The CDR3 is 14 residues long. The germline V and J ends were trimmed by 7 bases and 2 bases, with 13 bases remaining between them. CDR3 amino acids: CASTLSFNTDTQYF. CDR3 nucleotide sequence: TGTGCCAGCACCCTCTCGTTTAACACAGATACGCAGTATTTT.

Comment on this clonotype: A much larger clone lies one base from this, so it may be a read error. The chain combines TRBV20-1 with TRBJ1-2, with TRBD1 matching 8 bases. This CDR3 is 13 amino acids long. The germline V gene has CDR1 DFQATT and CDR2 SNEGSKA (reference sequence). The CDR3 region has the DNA TGCAGTGGGACAGGACAGGGTGTGTATGCCTACACCTTC. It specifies CSGTGQGVYAYTF.

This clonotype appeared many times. CDR3 DNA sequence: TGTGCCAGCAGACCCGGGACAGGCGCCACTAGCGGGGGCCTAGGGGCCTACAATGAGCAGTTCTTC. Residues: CASRPGTGATSGGLGAYNEQFF. V gene TRBV11-3 combines with J gene TRBJ2-1; 11 positions agree with TRBD2. The CDR3 contains 22 residues. Per the germline V gene, CDR1 is SGHNT and CDR2 is YENEEA. Losses at the gene ends were 6 bases for V and 2 bases for J; bases not matched to a gene: 24.

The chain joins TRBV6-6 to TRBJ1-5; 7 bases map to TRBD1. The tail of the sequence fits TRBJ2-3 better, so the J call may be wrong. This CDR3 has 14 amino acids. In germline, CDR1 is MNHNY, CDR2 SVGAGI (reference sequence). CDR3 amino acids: CASSGGLLHQPQYF. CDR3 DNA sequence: TGTGCCAGCTCAGGGGGTTTACTCCATCAGCCCCAGTATTTT.

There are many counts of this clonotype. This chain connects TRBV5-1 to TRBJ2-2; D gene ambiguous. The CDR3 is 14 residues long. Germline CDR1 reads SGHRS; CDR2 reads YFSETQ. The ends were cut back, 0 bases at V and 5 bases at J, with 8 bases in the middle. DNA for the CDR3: TGCGCCAGCAGCTTGGTGGCAGTTACCGGGGAGCTGTTTTTT. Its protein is CASSLVAVTGELFF. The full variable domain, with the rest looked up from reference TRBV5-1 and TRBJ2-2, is KAGVTQTPRYLIKTRGQQVTLSCSPISGHRSVSWYQQTPGQGLQFLFEYFSETQRNKGNFPGRFSGRQFSNSRSEMNVSTLELGDSALYLCASSLVAVTGELFFGEGSRLTVL.

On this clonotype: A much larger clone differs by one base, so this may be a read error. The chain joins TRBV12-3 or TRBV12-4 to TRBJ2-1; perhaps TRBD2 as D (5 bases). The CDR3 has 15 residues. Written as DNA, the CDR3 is TGTGCCAGCAGTTTCGCGGAACTAGGCCACAATGAGCAGCTCTTC. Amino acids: CASSFAELGHNEQLF.

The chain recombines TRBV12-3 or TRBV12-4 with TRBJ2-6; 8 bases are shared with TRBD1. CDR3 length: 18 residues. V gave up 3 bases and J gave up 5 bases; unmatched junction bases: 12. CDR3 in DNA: TGTGCCAGCAGTTTCCTGGGACAGGCGATCCCTAGGGCCAACGTCCTGACTTTC. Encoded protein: CASSFLGQAIPRANVLTF.

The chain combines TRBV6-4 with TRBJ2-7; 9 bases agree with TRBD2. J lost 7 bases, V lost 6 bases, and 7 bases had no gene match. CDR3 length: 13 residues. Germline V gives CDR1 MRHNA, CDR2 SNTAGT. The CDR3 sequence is CASSPGTSREQYF. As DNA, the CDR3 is TGTGCCAGCAGCCCCGGGACTAGCCGAGAGCAGTACTTC.

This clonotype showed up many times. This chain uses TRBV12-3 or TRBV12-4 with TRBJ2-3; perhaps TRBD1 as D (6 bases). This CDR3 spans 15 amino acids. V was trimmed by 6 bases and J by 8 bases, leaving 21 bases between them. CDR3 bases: TGTGCCAGCAGCGTACAGGGTGGGAATCTAGGTACGCAGTATTTT. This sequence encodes CASSVQGGNLGTQYF.

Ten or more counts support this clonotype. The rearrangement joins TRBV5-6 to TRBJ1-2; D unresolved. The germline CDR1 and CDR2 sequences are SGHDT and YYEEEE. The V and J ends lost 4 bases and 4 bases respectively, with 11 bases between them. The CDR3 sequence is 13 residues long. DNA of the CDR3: TGTGCCAGCAGCCTTGTTTCCGGCTATGGCTACACCTTC. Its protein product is CASSLVSGYGYTF.

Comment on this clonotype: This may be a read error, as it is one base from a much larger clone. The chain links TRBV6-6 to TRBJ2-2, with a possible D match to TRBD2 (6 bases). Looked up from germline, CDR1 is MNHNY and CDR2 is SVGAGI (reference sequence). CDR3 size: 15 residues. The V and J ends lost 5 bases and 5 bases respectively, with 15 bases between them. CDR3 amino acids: CASSPGGGETGELFF. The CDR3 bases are TGTGCCAGCAGTCCCGGGGGAGGAGAAACCGGGGAGCTGTTTTTT.

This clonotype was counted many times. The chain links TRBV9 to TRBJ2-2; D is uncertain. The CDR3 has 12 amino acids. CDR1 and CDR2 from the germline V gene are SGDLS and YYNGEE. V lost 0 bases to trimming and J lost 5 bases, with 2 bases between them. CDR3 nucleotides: TGTGCCAGCAGCGTAGGTACCGGGGAGCTGTTTTTT. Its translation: CASSVGTGELFF.

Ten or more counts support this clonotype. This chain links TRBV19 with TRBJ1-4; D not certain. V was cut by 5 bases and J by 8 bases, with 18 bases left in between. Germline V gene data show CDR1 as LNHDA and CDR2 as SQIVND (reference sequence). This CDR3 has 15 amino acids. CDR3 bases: TGTGCCAGTAGTCGGACCTGGGAAGGTCGGGAAAAACTGTTTTTT. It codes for CASSRTWEGREKLFF.

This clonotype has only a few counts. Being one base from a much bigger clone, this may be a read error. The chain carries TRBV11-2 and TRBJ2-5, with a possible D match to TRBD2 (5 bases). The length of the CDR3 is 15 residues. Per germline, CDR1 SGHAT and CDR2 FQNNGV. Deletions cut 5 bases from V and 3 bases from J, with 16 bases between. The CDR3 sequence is CASSRRGSSKETQYF. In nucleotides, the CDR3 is TGTGCCAGCAGCCGAAGAGGGTCCTCGAAAGAGACCCAGTACTTC.

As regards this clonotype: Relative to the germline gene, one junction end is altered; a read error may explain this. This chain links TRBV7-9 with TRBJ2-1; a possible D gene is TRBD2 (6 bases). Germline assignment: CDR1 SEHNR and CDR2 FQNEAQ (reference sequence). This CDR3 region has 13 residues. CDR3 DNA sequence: TGCGCCAGCAGCGACGGGACTCGCAATGAGCGGTTCTTC. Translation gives CASSDGTRNERFF.

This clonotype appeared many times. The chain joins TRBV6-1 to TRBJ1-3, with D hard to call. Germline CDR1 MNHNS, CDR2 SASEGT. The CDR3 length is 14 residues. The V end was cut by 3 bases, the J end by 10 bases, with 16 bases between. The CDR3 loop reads CASSDRWDSQTIYF. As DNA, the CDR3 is TGTGCCAGCAGTGATCGGTGGGATTCCCAGACCATATATTTT.

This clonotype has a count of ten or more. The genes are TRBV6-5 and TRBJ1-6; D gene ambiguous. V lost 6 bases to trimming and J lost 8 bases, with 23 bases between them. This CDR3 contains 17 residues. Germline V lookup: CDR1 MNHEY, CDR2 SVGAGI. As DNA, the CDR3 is TGTGCCAGCAGCCGAACCCCCGGGCGGGGTGGTCATTCACCCCTCCACTTT. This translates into CASSRTPGRGGHSPLHF.